The present TCR beta chain was sequenced within a study of spatial heterogeneity in lung cancer. Using its own MiXCR run on the 5' RACE reads, TCRdb lists one record per CDR3 protein. The sample holds approximately 40,000 distinct CDR3 sequences, roughly 8% seen once. Trimming removed 4 bases from V and 3 bases from J; junction bases left unmatched: 6. This CDR3 has 16 amino acids. CDR1 and CDR2 from the germline V gene are MGHDK and SYGVNS. The time point: sample taken at primary tumor resection. Samples were obtained from some 70 donors, all untreated early-stage non-small cell lung cancer patients. Whole RNA, isolated from tumor, nontumor lung or frozen PBMC, was sequenced without prior sorting.

This chain joins TRBV25-1 and TRBJ2-4; 10 bases map to TRBD2. Sequenced material: PBMCs, taken at surgery. The sequence came from a male donor with early-stage non-small cell lung cancer. The chain's CDR3 is CASSGSSGGGKNIQYF. DNA for the CDR3: TGTGCCAGCAGTGGCTCTAGCGGGGGAGGCAAAAACATTCAGTACTTC.